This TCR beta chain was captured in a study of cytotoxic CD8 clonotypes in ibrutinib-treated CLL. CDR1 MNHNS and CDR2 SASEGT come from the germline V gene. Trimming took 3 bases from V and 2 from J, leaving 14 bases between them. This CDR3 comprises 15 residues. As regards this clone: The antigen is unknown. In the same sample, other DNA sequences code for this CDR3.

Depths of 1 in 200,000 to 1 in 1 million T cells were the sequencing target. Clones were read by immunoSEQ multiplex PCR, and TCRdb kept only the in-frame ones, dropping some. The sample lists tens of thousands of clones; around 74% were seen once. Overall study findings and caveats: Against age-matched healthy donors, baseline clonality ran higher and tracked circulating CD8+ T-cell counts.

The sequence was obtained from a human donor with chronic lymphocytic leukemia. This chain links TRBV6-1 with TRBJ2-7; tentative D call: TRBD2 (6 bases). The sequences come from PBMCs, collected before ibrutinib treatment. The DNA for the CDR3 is TGTGCCAGCAGTGAGGTGGGAGGTGGACCCTACGAGCAGTACTTC. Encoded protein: CASSEVGGGPYEQYF.